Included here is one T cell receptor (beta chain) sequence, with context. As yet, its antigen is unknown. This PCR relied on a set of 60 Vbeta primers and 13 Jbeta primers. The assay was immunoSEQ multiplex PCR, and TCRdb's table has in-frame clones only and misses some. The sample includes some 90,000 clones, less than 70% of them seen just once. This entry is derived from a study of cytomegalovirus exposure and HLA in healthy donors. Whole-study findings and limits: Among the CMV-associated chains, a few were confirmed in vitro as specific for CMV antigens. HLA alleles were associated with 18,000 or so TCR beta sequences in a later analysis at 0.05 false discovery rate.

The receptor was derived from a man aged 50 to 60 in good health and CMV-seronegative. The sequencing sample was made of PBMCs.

As DNA, the CDR3 is TGCGCCAGCAGCTTGGAGTCGCAGGGGACTGAAGCTTTCTTT. This sequence encodes CASSLESQGTEAFF. This chain links TRBV5-1 with TRBJ1-1; D possibly corresponds to TRBD1 (6 bases). The CDR3 runs 14 residues. Trimming took off 0 bases at V and 5 bases at J, with 11 bases between the two ends. From germline, CDR1 is SGHRS and CDR2 YFSETQ.